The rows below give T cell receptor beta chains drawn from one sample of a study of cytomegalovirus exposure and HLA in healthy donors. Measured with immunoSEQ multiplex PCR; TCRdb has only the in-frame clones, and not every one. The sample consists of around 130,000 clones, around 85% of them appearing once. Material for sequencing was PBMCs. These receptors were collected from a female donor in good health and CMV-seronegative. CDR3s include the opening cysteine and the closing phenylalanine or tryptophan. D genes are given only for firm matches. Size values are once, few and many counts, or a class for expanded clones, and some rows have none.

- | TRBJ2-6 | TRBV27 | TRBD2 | CASSFFSGRAVSGANVLTF | TGTGCCAGCAGTTTCTTTAGCGGGAGGGCCGTGTCTGGGGCCAACGTCCTGACTTTC
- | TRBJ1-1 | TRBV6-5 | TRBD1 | CASSLGTGYMNTEAFF | TGTGCCAGCAGTTTGGGGACAGGGTACATGAACACTGAAGCTTTCTTT
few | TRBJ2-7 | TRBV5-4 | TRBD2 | CASGERRGSNEQYF | TGTGCCAGCGGAGAGCGTCGCGGGAGTAACGAGCAGTACTTC
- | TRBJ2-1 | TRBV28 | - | CASSLREGGNNEQFF | TGTGCCAGCAGTTTAAGGGAAGGAGGGAACAATGAGCAGTTCTTC
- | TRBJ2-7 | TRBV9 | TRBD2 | CASSVEGTSGYEQYF | TGTGCCAGCAGCGTAGAAGGGACTAGCGGATACGAGCAGTACTTC
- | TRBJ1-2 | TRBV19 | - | CASSIGGDGYTF | TGTGCCAGTAGTATAGGCGGGGATGGCTACACCTTC
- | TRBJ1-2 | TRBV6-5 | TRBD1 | CASSERDRSHGYTF | TGTGCCAGCAGTGAACGGGACAGGTCCCATGGCTACACCTTC
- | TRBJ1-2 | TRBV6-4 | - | CASSDEGEGYTF | TGTGCCAGCAGTGACGAGGGGGAGGGCTACACCTTC
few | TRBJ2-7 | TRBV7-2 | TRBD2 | CASSWTSGYEQYF | TGTGCCAGCAGCTGGACTAGCGGCTACGAGCAGTACTTC
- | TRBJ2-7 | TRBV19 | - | CASSISGTYEQYF | TGTGCCAGTAGTATCTCAGGGACCTACGAGCAGTACTTC
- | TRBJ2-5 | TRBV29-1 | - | CSVTGFETQYF | TGCAGCGTTACAGGGTTCGAGACCCAGTACTTC
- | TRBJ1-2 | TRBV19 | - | CASRRELGYGYTF | TGTGCCAGTAGACGGGAGTTGGGCTATGGCTACACCTTC
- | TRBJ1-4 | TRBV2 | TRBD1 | CASSKTGVTNEKLFF | TGTGCCAGCAGTAAAACAGGGGTTACTAATGAAAAACTGTTTTTT
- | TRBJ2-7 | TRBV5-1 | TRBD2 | CASSVGLETSPYEQYF | TGCGCCAGCAGCGTCGGACTAGAAACGAGTCCCTACGAGCAGTACTTC
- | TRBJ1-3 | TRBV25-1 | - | CASSEPNSGNTIYF | TGTGCCAGCAGTGAACCTAACTCTGGAAACACCATATATTTT
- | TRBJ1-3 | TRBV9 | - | CASSDSLRETGNTIYF | TGTGCCAGCAGCGACAGCCTACGGGAGACTGGAAACACCATATATTTT
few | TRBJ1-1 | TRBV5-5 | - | CASIPQGSPNTEAFF | TGTGCCAGCATCCCGCAGGGGTCGCCGAACACTGAAGCTTTCTTT
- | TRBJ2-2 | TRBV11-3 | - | CASSLTQGKTGELFF | TGTGCCAGCAGCTTAACGCAGGGAAAAACCGGGGAGCTGTTTTTT